This passage covers 21 T cell receptor beta chains from one sample sequenced in a study of Graves' ophthalmopathy and Graves' hyperthyroidism. Amplified material comprised TCR beta CDR3 regions derived from RNA transcripts. RT-PCR was first run with HTBI primers, then multiplex PCR in a second round. MiXCR, run by TCRdb on the multiplex PCR reads, gives a single entry per CDR3 protein. Of about 340,000 distinct CDR3 sequences in the sample, 15% to 20% are singletons; the top ten hold 9% to 15%. Sample: peripheral blood. These receptors were taken from an adult man with Graves' ophthalmopathy.

This rearrangement joins TRBV15 to TRBJ1-1; 8 bases fit TRBD1. Germline CDR1 reads LNHNV; CDR2 reads YYDKDF (reference sequence). The CDR3 runs to 18 residues. V dropped 5 bases and J dropped 4; count of bases not matched to a gene: 18. In nucleotides, the CDR3 is TGTGCCACCAGCCTAGGACAGGGCCGGGGGGGAATGGGCACTGAAGCTTTCTTT. Protein: CATSLGQGRGGMGTEAFF.

The chain joins TRBV11-3 to TRBJ2-7; 9 bases align to TRBD2. The V and J ends lost 2 bases and 6 bases, in that order; junction bases with no gene match: 8. This CDR3 is built from 15 residues. The germline V gene encodes CDR1 SGHNT and CDR2 YENEEA. The CDR3 DNA sequence: TGTGCCAGCAGCTTACTGGCTAGCGGGGCTTCCGAGCAGTACTTC. Translating gives CASSLLASGASEQYF. The full variable domain, completed using reference TRBV11-3 and TRBJ2-7, is EAGVVQSPRYKIIEKKQPVAFWCNPISGHNTLYWYLQNLGQGPELLIRYENEEAVDDSQLPKDRFSAERLKGVDSTLKIQPAELGDSAVYLCASSLLASGASEQYFGPGTRLTVT.

This clonotype has ten or more counts. The CDR3 is CASSPITGVSETQYF. The CDR3 DNA is TGTGCCAGCAGCCCTATCACAGGGGTTTCGGAGACCCAGTACTTC. The chain uses TRBV12-3 or TRBV12-4 and TRBJ2-5; 7 bases are a match to TRBD1. V lost 6 bases and J lost 5; bases outside the gene matches: 12. The CDR3 has 15 residues.

J is TRBJ2-5 and V is TRBV7-2; 11 bases agree with TRBD1. The V gene's germline CDR1 is SGHTA and CDR2 FQGNSA. This CDR3 spans 12 amino acids. The V gene end was trimmed by 10 bases and the J gene end by 5 bases; junction bases not matched to a gene: 3. CDR3 in amino acids: CATGTGGETQYF. CDR3 nucleotide sequence: TGTGCCACAGGGACAGGGGGGGAGACCCAGTACTTC.

This clonotype was observed at least ten times. The V gene is TRBV30, the J gene TRBJ2-5, with 7 bases matching TRBD2. Trimming cost V 4 bases and J 3 bases; bases outside gene matches: 5. Germline V gene sequence: CDR1 GTSNPN, CDR2 SVGIG (reference sequence). This CDR3 comprises 13 residues. For the CDR3, the DNA is TGTGCCTGGAATTGGGGGGGGGAAGAGACCCAGTACTTC. As protein: CAWNWGGEETQYF. The complete variable domain, with remaining parts taken from reference TRBV30 and TRBJ2-5, reads SQTIHQWPATLVQPVGSPLSLECTVEGTSNPNLYWYRQAAGRGLQLLFYSVGIGQISSEVPQNLSASRPQDRQFILSSKKLLLSDSGFYLCAWNWGGEETQYFGPGTRLLVL.

In this sample, this clonotype turned up many times. V is TRBV29-1 and J is TRBJ2-7, with 7 positions matching TRBD1. The germline CDR1 and CDR2 sequences are SQVTM and ANQGSEA. The junction had 11 bases not matched to a gene; V was cut back by 6 bases and J by 3 bases. The CDR3 extends over 14 amino acids. The CDR3 is CSVGQGSGGYEQYF. CDR3 DNA: TGCAGCGTAGGGCAGGGGTCAGGGGGCTACGAGCAGTACTTC.

This clonotype was counted many times. The rearrangement uses TRBV18 and TRBJ1-1; no firm D call. CDR1 and CDR2 from the germline V gene are KGHSH and LQKENI. V was clipped by 2 bases and J by 8 bases, with 12 bases between them. The CDR3 has 13 residues. CDR3 DNA sequence: TGTGCCAGCTCACCATTTCACGGAAACGAAGCTTTCTTT. Its translation is CASSPFHGNEAFF. The whole variable domain, filled in from reference TRBV18 and TRBJ1-1, reads NAGVMQNPRHLVRRRGQEARLRCSPMKGHSHVYWYRQLPEEGLKFMVYLQKENIIDESGMPKERFSAEFPKEGPSILRIQQVVRGDSAAYFCASSPFHGNEAFFGQGTRLTVV.

This clonotype was detected many times. The gene calls are TRBV11-1 and TRBJ2-5; D is unresolved. Germline V CDR1 and CDR2: SGHAT, FQDESV (reference sequence). The CDR3 is 12 residues long. V dropped 4 bases and J dropped 1 base, with 4 bases sitting between them. The DNA for the CDR3 is TGTGCCAGCAGCTGGATCCAAGAGACCCAGTACTTC. Residues: CASSWIQETQYF.

This clonotype showed up many times. V and J are TRBV6-5 and TRBJ1-1, with D unclear. From germline, CDR1 is MNHEY and CDR2 SVGAGI. This CDR3 has 14 residues. V was cut by 2 bases and J by 1 base, with 8 bases left in between. For the CDR3, the DNA is TGTGCCAGCAGTTACATGGGCGAGAACACTGAAGCTTTCTTT. It encodes CASSYMGENTEAFF.

In its sample, this clonotype was seen once. The chain has TRBV6-1 and TRBJ1-5; TRBD1 matches at 8 bases. The CDR3 length is 12 residues. Germline V gives CDR1 MNHNS, CDR2 SASEGT. V trimming: 8 bases; J trimming: 7 bases; junction bases outside the gene matches: 4. The CDR3 reads CASAGGRQPQHF. The DNA of the CDR3 is TGTGCCAGCGCAGGGGGCCGGCAGCCCCAGCATTTT.

The table lists this clonotype with many counts. The V call is TRBV6-1, the J call TRBJ2-2; D gene uncertain. Germline CDR1 MNHNS, CDR2 SASEGT. The ends were cut back, 5 bases at V and 5 bases at J, with 12 bases in the middle. The length of the CDR3 is 14 residues. The CDR3 DNA follows: TGTGCCAGCAGTCCCCCTGGGGAAACCGGGGAGCTGTTTTTT. It is translated as CASSPPGETGELFF.

In this sample, this clonotype turned up many times. The chain couples TRBV5-1 to TRBJ1-2, with TRBD1 matching over 9 bases. Germline CDR1 is SGHRS and CDR2 is YFSETQ. The CDR3 is made up of 15 amino acids. Trimming took 0 bases from V and 2 from J; bases not matched to a gene: 2. CDR3 sequence: CASSLEGTGNYGYTF. The CDR3 nucleotides read TGCGCCAGCAGCTTGGAAGGGACAGGGAACTATGGCTACACCTTC.

This clonotype came up many times. The chain employs TRBV10-3 and TRBJ1-5, with TRBD1 as a possible D gene (6 bases). This CDR3 region has 16 residues. CDR1 is ENHRY and CDR2 is SYGVKD in the germline V gene. V lost 0 bases to trimming and J lost 2 bases, with 11 bases between them. The CDR3 DNA sequence: TGTGCCATCAGTGAGTCGAGAAGGGGGGGCAATCAGCCCCAGCATTTT. Its protein product is CAISESRRGGNQPQHF.

This clonotype was recorded a few times. The chain employs TRBV5-1 and TRBJ2-5; unclear D gene. Between the trimmed V and J ends, which lost 5 bases and 1 base, there was a span of 9 bases. The CDR3 runs to 13 residues. From germline, CDR1 is SGHRS and CDR2 YFSETQ. The CDR3 sequence: CASRISLQETQYF. DNA for the CDR3: TGCGCCAGCAGAATTAGTCTCCAAGAGACCCAGTACTTC. Looking up the rest from reference TRBV5-1 and TRBJ2-5 gives the full variable domain: KAGVTQTPRYLIKTRGQQVTLSCSPISGHRSVSWYQQTPGQGLQFLFEYFSETQRNKGNFPGRFSGRQFSNSRSEMNVSTLELGDSALYLCASRISLQETQYFGPGTRLLVL.

The chain links TRBV27 to TRBJ2-4; 7 positions agree with TRBD1. CDR1 MNHEY and CDR2 SMNVEV come from the germline V gene (reference sequence). The CDR3 spans 14 residues. Germline trimming cut 6 bases from V and 6 bases from J; bases unmatched to any gene: 8. This chain's CDR3 is CASSRDSVVNIQYF. As DNA, the CDR3 is TGTGCCAGCAGCCGGGACAGCGTGGTAAACATTCAGTACTTC.

This clonotype occurred many times. V is TRBV27 and J is TRBJ1-3; tentative D call: TRBD1 (5 bases). Per the germline V gene, CDR1 is MNHEY and CDR2 is SMNVEV (reference sequence). The CDR3 length is 14 residues. The V and J ends lost 8 bases and 4 bases respectively, with 15 bases between them. CDR3 amino acids: CASSSAGVGNTIYF. The DNA for the CDR3 is TGTGCCAGCTCCTCGGCGGGGGTCGGAAACACCATATATTTT.

This clonotype appeared many times. The genes are TRBV20-1 and TRBJ1-2; 7 nucleotides agree with TRBD1. With 6 bases clipped from V and 0 bases from J, the junction kept 7 bases outside the gene matches. Germline V gene sequence: CDR1 DFQATT, CDR2 SNEGSKA (reference sequence). There are 14 residues in the CDR3. This chain's CDR3 is CSANGQATNYGYTF. The CDR3 nucleotides are TGCAGTGCAAACGGACAGGCGACTAACTATGGCTACACCTTC.

This clonotype occurred many times. V usage is TRBV9 and J usage is TRBJ2-2; D is ambiguous. This CDR3 has 15 residues. V was clipped by 0 bases and J by 1 base, with 7 bases between them. Germline V gene sequence: CDR1 SGDLS, CDR2 YYNGEE. For the CDR3, the DNA is TGTGCCAGCAGCGTAGCTCCCAGGAACACCGGGGAGCTGTTTTTT. Translation gives CASSVAPRNTGELFF. The full variable domain, in which reference TRBV9 and TRBJ2-2 provide the parts outside the CDR3, is DSGVTQTPKHLITATGQRVTLRCSPRSGDLSVYWYQQSLDQGLQFLIQYYNGEERAKGNILERFSAQQFPDLHSELNLSSLELGDSALYFCASSVAPRNTGELFFGEGSRLTVL.

This clonotype was recorded at least ten times. Compared with germline, one end of the junction differs, possibly owing to a read error. This sequence joins TRBV15 and TRBJ1-5; 7 bases map to TRBD1. The CDR3 has 17 residues. Germline V gene data show CDR1 as LNHNV and CDR2 as YYDKDF (reference sequence). The CDR3 DNA reads TGTGCCACCAGCGGAGACCGAGAGCAGGGGGAAGGACAGCCCCAGCATTTT. This codes for CATSGDREQGEGQPQHF.

This clonotype has a count of ten or more. The chain has TRBV11-2 and TRBJ1-1; D may be TRBD1 (6 bases). The CDR3 is 14 residues long. CDR1 is SGHAT and CDR2 is FQNNGV in the germline V gene. V lost 6 bases and J lost 3, with 14 bases in between. The CDR3 nucleotides read TGTGCCAGCAGTCGTCAGGGGTTTTACACTGAAGCTTTCTTT. Translation: CASSRQGFYTEAFF.

This clonotype was observed at least ten times. The V call is TRBV30, the J call TRBJ1-2, with 10 bases fitting TRBD1. This CDR3 has 12 residues. V trimming: 8 bases; J trimming: 8 bases; junction bases outside the gene matches: 8. The germline gives CDR1 GTSNPN, CDR2 SVGIG (reference sequence). The CDR3, as DNA: TGTGCCGGGACGACAGGGGGCCTCGGCTACACCTTC. Its translation is CAGTTGGLGYTF.